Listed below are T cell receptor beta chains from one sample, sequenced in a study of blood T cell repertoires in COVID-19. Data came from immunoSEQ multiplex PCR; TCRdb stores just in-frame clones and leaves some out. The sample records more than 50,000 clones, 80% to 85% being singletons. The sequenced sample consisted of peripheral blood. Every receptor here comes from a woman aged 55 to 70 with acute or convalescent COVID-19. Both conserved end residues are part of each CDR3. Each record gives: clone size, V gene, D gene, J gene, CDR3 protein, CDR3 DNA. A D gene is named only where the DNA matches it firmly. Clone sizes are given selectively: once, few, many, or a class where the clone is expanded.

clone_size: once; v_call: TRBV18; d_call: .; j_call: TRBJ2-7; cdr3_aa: CASSPATANQLRNEQYF; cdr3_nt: TGTGCCAGCTCACCAGCGACAGCGAACCAGCTTAGGAACGAGCAGTACTTC
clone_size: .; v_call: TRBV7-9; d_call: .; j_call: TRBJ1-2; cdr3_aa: CAAGEGLVGYTF; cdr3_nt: TGTGCCGCCGGGGAGGGGTTGGTGGGCTACACCTTC
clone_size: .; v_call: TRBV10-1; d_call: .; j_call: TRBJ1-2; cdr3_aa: CASKGLGGHGGYTF; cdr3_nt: TGCGCCAGCAAAGGTCTGGGGGGGCATGGTGGCTACACCTTC
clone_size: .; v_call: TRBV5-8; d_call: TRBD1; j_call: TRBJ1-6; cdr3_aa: CASTTGVYNSPLHF; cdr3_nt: TGTGCCAGCACCACAGGGGTCTATAATTCACCCCTCCACTTT
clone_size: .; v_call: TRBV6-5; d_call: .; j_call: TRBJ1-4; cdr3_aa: CASSYPHGLPPKLFF; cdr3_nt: TGTGCCAGCAGTTACCCACACGGACTTCCCCCAAAACTGTTTTTT
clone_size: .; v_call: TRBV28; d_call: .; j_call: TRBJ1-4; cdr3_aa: CASNSRWANEKLFF; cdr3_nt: TGTGCCAGCAACTCCAGGTGGGCTAATGAAAAACTGTTTTTT
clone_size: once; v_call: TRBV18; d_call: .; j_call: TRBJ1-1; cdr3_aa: CASSPYGGSTEAFF; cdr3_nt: TGTGCCAGCTCACCATACGGGGGGAGCACTGAAGCTTTCTTT
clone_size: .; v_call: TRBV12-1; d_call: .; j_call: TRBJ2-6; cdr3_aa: CASSFRLAGESGANVLTF; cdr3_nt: TGTGCCAGCAGCTTCCGACTAGCGGGAGAGTCTGGGGCCAACGTCCTGACTTTC
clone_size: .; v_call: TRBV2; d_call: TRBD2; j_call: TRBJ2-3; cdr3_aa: CASRRGTSASSDTQYF; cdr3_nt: TGTGCCAGCAGACGGGGGACTAGCGCTTCGTCGGATACGCAGTATTTT
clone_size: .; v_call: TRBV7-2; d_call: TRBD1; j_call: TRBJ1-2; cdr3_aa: CASTPGQGFFYGYTF; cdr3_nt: TGTGCCAGCACCCCGGGACAGGGGTTCTTCTATGGCTACACCTTC
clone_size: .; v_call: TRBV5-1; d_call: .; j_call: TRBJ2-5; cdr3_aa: CASSLERRETQYF; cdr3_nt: TGCGCCAGCAGCTTGGAACGGAGGGAGACCCAGTACTTC
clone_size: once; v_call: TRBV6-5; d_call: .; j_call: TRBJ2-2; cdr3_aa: CASSSHRLTGELFF; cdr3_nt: TGTGCCAGCAGTTCTCACAGGCTCACCGGGGAGCTGTTTTTT
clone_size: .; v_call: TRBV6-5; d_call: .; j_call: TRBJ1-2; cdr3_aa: CASTPTIVGFYGYTF; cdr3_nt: TGTGCCAGCACCCCTACCATCGTGGGCTTCTATGGCTACACCTTC
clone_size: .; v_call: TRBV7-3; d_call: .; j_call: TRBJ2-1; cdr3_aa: CASSRGTAGYNEQFF; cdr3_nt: TGTGCCAGCAGCCGTGGGACTGCGGGGTACAATGAGCAGTTCTTC
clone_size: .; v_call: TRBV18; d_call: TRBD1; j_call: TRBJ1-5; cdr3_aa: CASSPTGGNQPQHF; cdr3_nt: TGTGCCAGCTCACCAACAGGGGGAAATCAGCCCCAGCATTTT
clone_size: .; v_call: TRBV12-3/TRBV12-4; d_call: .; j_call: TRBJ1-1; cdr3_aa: CASSREGGTEAFF; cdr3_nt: TGTGCCAGCAGCCGGGAGGGTGGAACTGAAGCTTTCTTT
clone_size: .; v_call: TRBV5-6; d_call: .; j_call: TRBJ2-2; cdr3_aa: CASSLVSGTGELFF; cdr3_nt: TGTGCCAGCAGCTTGGTTTCGGGAACCGGGGAGCTGTTTTTT
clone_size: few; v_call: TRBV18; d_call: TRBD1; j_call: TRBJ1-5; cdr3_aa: CASSPQGAQPQHF; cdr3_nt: TGTGCCAGCTCACCGCAGGGGGCCCAGCCCCAGCATTTT
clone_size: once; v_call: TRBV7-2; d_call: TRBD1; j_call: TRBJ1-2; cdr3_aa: CASSSDRGRRGYTF; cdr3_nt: TGTGCCAGCAGCTCGGACAGGGGCCGGCGTGGCTACACCTTC
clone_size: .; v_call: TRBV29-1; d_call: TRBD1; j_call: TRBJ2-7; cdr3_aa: CSVKTGGHEQYF; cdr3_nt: TGCAGCGTTAAAACAGGGGGCCACGAGCAGTACTTC
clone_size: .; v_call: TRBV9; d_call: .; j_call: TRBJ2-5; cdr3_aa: CASSSQETQYF; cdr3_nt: TGTGCCAGCAGCTCGCAAGAGACCCAGTACTTC
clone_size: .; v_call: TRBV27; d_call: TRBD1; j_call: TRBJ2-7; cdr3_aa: CASRPGTGGYSEQYF; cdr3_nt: TGTGCCAGCAGACCGGGGACAGGGGGTTATTCCGAGCAGTACTTC
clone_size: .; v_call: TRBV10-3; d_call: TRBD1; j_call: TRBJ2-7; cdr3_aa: CAIRSATGVKGEQYF; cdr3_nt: TGTGCCATCAGGTCAGCGACAGGGGTTAAGGGCGAGCAGTACTTC
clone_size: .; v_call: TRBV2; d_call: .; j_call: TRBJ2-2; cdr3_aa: CASSAVPGSPGAGELFF; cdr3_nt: TGTGCCAGCAGTGCTGTCCCGGGATCCCCAGGGGCCGGGGAGCTGTTTTTT
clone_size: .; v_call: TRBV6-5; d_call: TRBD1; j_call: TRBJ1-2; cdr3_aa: CASSYSIGRTGVGYTF; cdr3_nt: TGTGCCAGCAGTTACTCGATTGGGCGGACAGGGGTTGGCTACACCTTC
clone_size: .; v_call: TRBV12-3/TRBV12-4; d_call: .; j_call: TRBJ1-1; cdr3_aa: CASSEGVRAFF; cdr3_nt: TGTGCCAGCAGTGAAGGGGTGAGGGCTTTCTTT
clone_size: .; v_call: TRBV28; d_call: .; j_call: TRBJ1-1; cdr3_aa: CASSSYRRGTVTEAFF; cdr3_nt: TGTGCCAGCAGCTCTTACCGTCGGGGGACCGTCACTGAAGCTTTCTTT
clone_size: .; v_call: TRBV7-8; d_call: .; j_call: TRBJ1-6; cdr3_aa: CASGQLGTYNSPLHF; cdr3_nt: TGTGCCAGCGGCCAACTGGGGACTTATAATTCACCCCTCCACTTT
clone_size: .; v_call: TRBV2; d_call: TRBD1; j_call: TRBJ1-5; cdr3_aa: CASRQQGTQPQHF; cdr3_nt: TGTGCCAGCAGACAACAGGGGACCCAGCCCCAGCATTTT
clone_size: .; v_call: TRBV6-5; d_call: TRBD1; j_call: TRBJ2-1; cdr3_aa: CASSYVRTGNNEQFF; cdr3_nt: TGTGCCAGCAGTTACGTTCGGACAGGCAACAATGAGCAGTTCTTC
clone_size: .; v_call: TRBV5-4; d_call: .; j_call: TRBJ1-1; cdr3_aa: CASSVGQGRAFF; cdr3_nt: TGTGCCAGCAGCGTCGGGCAGGGGCGGGCTTTCTTT
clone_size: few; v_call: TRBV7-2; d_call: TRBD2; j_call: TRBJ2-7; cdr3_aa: CASSLEGGGAGALEQYF; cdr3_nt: TGTGCCAGCAGCTTAGAGGGTGGGGGAGCGGGAGCTTTGGAGCAGTACTTC
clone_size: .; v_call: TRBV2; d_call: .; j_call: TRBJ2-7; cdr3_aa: CASSVGASYEQYF; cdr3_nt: TGTGCCAGCAGTGTAGGGGCGAGTTACGAGCAGTACTTC
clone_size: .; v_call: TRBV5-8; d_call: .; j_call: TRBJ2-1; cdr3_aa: CASRYIGRRADYNEQFF; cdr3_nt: TGTGCCAGCAGATACATAGGGCGGCGGGCCGACTACAATGAGCAGTTCTTC
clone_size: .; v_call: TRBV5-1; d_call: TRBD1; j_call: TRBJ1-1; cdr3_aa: CASSVTGATEAFF; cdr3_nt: TGCGCCAGCAGCGTGACAGGGGCGACTGAAGCTTTCTTT
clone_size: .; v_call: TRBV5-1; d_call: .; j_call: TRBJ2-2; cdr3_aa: CASSLAPEYGRTGELFF; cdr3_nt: TGCGCCAGCAGCTTGGCGCCTGAATATGGTCGGACCGGGGAGCTGTTTTTT
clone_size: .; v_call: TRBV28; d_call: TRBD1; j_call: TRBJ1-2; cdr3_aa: CASSRGQGRGGYTF; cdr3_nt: TGTGCCAGCAGCCGGGGACAGGGACGAGGGGGCTACACCTTC
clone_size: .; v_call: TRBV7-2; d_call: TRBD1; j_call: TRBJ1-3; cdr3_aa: CASSRTGGIGNTIYF; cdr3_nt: TGTGCCAGCAGCCGGACAGGGGGCATTGGAAACACCATATATTTT
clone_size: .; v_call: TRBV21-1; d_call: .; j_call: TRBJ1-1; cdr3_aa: CASNRQGNTEAFF; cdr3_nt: TGTGCCAGCAATCGACAGGGGAACACTGAAGCTTTCTTT
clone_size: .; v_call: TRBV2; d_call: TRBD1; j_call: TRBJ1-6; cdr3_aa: CASSVTRGRSPLHF; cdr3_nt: TGTGCCAGCAGTGTAACCAGGGGGAGGTCACCCCTCCACTTT
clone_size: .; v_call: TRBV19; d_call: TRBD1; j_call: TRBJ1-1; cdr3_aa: CASSLGQGNLRDTEAFF; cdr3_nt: TGTGCCAGTAGCCTTGGACAGGGGAATTTAAGGGACACTGAAGCTTTCTTT
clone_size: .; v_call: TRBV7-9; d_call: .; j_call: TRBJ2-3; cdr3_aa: CASSFYTDTQYF; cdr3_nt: TGTGCCAGCAGCTTTTACACAGATACGCAGTATTTT
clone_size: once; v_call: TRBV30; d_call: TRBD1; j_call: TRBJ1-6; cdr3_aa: CAWRDRANSPLHF; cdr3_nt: TGTGCCTGGCGGGACAGAGCTAATTCACCCCTCCACTTT
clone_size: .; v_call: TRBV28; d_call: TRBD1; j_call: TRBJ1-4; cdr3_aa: CATATGTTNEKLFF; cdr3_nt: TGTGCCACAGCGACAGGGACAACTAATGAAAAACTGTTTTTT
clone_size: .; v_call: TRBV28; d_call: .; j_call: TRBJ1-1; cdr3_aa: CASSLLAGVTEAFF; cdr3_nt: TGTGCCAGCAGTTTATTAGCAGGGGTCACTGAAGCTTTCTTT
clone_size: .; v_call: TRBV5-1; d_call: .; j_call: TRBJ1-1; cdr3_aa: CASTQAPSNTEAFF; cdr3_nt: TGCGCCAGCACCCAGGCACCTTCGAACACTGAAGCTTTCTTT
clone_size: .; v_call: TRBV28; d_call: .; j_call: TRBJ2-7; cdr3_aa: CASSLRTFYEQYF; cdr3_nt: TGTGCCAGCAGTCTCCGTACTTTTTACGAGCAGTACTTC
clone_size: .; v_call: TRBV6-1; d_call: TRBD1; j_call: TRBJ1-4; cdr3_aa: CASSEGQGSGEKLFF; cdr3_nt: TGTGCCAGCAGTGAAGGACAGGGGTCTGGTGAAAAACTGTTTTTT
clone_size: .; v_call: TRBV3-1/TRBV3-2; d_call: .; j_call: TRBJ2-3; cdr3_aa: CASSQPGVGTDTQYF; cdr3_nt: TGTGCCAGCAGCCAACCAGGGGTCGGCACAGATACGCAGTATTTT
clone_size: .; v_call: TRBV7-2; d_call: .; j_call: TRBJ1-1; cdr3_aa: CASSLVRNRVYTEAFF; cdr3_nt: TGTGCCAGCAGCTTAGTTAGGAACAGGGTATACACTGAAGCTTTCTTT
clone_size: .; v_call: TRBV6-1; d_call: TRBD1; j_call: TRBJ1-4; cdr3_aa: CASSEWGQGRSGEKLFF; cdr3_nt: TGTGCCAGCAGTGAATGGGGACAGGGCCGGAGTGGTGAAAAACTGTTTTTT
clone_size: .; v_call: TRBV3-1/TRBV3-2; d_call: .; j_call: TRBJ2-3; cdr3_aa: CASSQGVSRSTDTQYF; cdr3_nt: TGTGCCAGCAGCCAAGGTGTTAGCCGGAGCACAGATACGCAGTATTTT
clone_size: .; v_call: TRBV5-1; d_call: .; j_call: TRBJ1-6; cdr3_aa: CASSSGSQTSPLHF; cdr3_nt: TGCGCCAGCAGCTCCGGGTCCCAAACTTCACCCCTCCACTTT
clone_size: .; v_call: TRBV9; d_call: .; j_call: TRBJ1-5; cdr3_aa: CASSPAVGSNQPQHF; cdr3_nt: TGTGCCAGCAGCCCCGCTGTGGGCAGCAATCAGCCCCAGCATTTT
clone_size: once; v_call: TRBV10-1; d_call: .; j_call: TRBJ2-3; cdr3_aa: CASDYVVTQYF; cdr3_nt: TGCGCCAGCGACTATGTGGTTACGCAGTATTTT
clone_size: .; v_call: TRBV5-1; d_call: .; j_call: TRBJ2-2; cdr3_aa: CASSLGSYTGELFF; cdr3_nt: TGCGCCAGCAGCTTGGGGAGTTACACCGGGGAGCTGTTTTTT
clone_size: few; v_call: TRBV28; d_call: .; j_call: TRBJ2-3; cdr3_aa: CASSFGQSTDTQYF; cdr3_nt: TGTGCCAGCAGTTTTGGGCAGAGCACAGATACGCAGTATTTT
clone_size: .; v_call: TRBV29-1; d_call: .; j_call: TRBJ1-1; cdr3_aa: CSVDMGRNTEAFF; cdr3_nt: TGCAGCGTTGATATGGGCCGGAACACTGAAGCTTTCTTT
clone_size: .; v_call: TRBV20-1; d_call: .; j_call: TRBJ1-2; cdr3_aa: CSAEAGNGYTF; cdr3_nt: TGCAGTGCCGAGGCGGGGAATGGCTACACCTTC
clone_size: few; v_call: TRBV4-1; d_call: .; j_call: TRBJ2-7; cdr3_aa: CASSQGRSGYEQYF; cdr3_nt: TGCGCCAGCAGCCAAGGGAGGTCCGGATACGAGCAGTACTTC